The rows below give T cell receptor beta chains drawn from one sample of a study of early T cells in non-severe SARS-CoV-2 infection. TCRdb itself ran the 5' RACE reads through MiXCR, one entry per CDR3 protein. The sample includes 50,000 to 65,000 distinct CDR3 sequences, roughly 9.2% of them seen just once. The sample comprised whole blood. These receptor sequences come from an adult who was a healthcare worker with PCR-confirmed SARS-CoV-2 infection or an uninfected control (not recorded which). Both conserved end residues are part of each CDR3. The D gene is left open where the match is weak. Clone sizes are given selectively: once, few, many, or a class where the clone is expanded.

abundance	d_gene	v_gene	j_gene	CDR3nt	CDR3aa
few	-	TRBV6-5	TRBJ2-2	TGTGCCAGCAGAACCGGGGCCCACACCGGGGAGCTGTTTTTT	CASRTGAHTGELFF
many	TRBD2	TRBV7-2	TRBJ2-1	TGTGCCAGCAGCTTAATTGGACTAGCTCAGTACAATGAGCAGTTCTTC	CASSLIGLAQYNEQFF
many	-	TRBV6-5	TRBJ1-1	TGTGCCAGCAGTTGGGGTCGGGGCACTGAAGCTTTCTTT	CASSWGRGTEAFF
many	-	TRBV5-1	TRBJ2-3	TGCGCCAGCAGCGTCCAAACAGCAGATACGCAGTATTTT	CASSVQTADTQYF
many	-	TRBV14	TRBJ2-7	TGTGCCAGCAGCCAAGACCTTAATGTTGGCGCAGGGAACGAGCAGTACTTC	CASSQDLNVGAGNEQYF
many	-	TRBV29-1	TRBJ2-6	TGCAGCGTCGCTCCGGGACATTCCTCTGGGGCCAACGTCCTGACTTTC	CSVAPGHSSGANVLTF
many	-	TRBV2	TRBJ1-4	TGTGCCAGCAGAGGGCAGGGCAGGGAAAAACTGTTTTTT	CASRGQGREKLFF
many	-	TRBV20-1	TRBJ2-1	TGCAGTGCGGGTCTCCTTAGCTCCTACAATGAGCAGTTCTTC	CSAGLLSSYNEQFF
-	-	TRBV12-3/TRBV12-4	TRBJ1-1	TGTGCCAGCAGTTTAGCTCTGAACACTGAAGCTTTCTTT	CASSLALNTEAFF
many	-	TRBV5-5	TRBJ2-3	TGTGCCAGCTCAAGCACAGATACGCAGTATTTT	CASSSTDTQYF
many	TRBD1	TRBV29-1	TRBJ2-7	TGCAGCGCGGGACAGGGACAGAACGAGCAGTACTTC	CSAGQGQNEQYF
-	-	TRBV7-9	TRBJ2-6	TGTGCCAGCACCTTTACACAGGGCTGGTATGGGGCCAACGTCCTGACTTTC	CASTFTQGWYGANVLTF
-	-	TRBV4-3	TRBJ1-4	TGCGCCAGCAGCCAAGATAGGGAAAAACTGTTTTTT	CASSQDREKLFF
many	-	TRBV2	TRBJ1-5	TGTGCCAGCAGTGCCCGCCAGGGCAATCAGCCCCAGCATTTT	CASSARQGNQPQHF
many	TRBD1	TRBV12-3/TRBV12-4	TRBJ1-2	TGTGCCAGCAGTTGGGGACAGACGAACTATGGCTACACCTTC	CASSWGQTNYGYTF
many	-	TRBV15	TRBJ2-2	TGTGCCACCAGCAGGGACATAAGCACCGGGGAGCTGTTTTTT	CATSRDISTGELFF
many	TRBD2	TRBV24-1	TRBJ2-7	TGTGCCACCAGTGATCCGGTCCAAGCGGGAGGCGAGCAGTACTTC	CATSDPVQAGGEQYF
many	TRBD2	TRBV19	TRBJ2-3	TGTGCCAGTAGTACAACTAGCGGGGGCCGCTCTCCGCAGTATTTT	CASSTTSGGRSPQYF
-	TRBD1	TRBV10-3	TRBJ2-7	TGTGCCATCAGGACGGGACAGGGGGACGACGAGCAGTACTTC	CAIRTGQGDDEQYF
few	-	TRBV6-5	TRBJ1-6	TGTGCCAGCAGTAGACTACTTCTGGGATCACCCCTCCACTTT	CASSRLLLGSPLHF
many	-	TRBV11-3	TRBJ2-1	TGTGCCAGCAGCCTAACCCGGATAGGGTCGGTCAATGAGCAGTTCTTC	CASSLTRIGSVNEQFF
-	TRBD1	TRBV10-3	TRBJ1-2	TGTGCCATCAGTGATGCCGGGACAGCGACCCCGGGCTACACCTTC	CAISDAGTATPGYTF
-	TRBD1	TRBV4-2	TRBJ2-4	TGTGCCAGCAGCCAAGTGGTGGGACAGTCAAACATTCAGTACTTC	CASSQVVGQSNIQYF
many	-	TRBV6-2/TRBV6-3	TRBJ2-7	TGTGCCAGCAGTTACGGACTCCACTACGAGCAGTACTTC	CASSYGLHYEQYF
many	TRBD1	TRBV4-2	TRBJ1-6	TGTGCCAGCAGCCCTTGGACAGGGAATTCACCCCTCCACTTT	CASSPWTGNSPLHF
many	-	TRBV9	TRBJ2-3	TGTGCCAGCAGCGTAGCTACAGATACGCAGTATTTT	CASSVATDTQYF
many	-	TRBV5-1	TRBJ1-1	TGCGCCAGCAGCTTTTTAGGGCAGCTACAAGGGGGTGAAGCTTTCTTT	CASSFLGQLQGGEAFF
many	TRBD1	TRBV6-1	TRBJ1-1	TGTGCCAGCAGTCGGACAGGGGGCGATCCCACTGAAGCTTTCTTT	CASSRTGGDPTEAFF
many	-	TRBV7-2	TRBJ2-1	TGTGCCAGCAGCCCGGGACTCCAGTCCGATGAGCAGTTCTTC	CASSPGLQSDEQFF
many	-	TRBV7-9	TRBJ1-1	TGTGCCAGCACCGCCGGGAACACTGAAGCTTTCTTT	CASTAGNTEAFF
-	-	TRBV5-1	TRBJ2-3	TGCGCCAGCAGCTTAGGTGATGATACGCAGTATTTT	CASSLGDDTQYF
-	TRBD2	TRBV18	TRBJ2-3	TGTGCCAGCTCACCGGGCTCACTAGCGACATGGGCGGATACGCAGTATTTT	CASSPGSLATWADTQYF
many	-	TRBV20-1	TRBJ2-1	TGCAGTGCTGGCCCGCGGGTCCCCCATCAGTTCTTC	CSAGPRVPHQFF
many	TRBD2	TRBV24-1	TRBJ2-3	TGTGCCACCAGTGAAGCGACTAGCGGGAGCACAGATACGCAGTATTTT	CATSEATSGSTDTQYF
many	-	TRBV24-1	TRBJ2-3	TGTGCCACCGAGGTCGGCGGGGGCACAGATACGCAGTATTTT	CATEVGGGTDTQYF
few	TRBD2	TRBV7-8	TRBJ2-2	TGTGCCAGCAGCTTATTGCGCCAGCGGGAGGTGGGCGGGGAGCTGTTTTTT	CASSLLRQREVGGELFF
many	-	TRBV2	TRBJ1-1	TGTGCCAGCAGTGCCTCCGGGGCCCGAAACACTGAAGCTTTCTTT	CASSASGARNTEAFF
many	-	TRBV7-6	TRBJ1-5	TGTGCCAGCAGCTTAGACCCAGCACGGGGTCAGCCCCAGCATTTT	CASSLDPARGQPQHF
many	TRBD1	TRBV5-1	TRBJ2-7	TGCGCCAGCAGCGTAGGGGGCGACTACGAGCAGTACTTC	CASSVGGDYEQYF
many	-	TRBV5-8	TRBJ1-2	TGTGCCAGCAGTCCCCTTGGGGGGGGCTACACCTTC	CASSPLGGGYTF
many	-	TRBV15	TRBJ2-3	TGTGCCACCAGCATGAGGGACCCTCCCGCCAAAGATACGCAGTATTTT	CATSMRDPPAKDTQYF
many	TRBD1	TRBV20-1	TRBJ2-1	TGCAGTGTCCGAAACAGGGGCCTTGATGAGCAGTTCTTC	CSVRNRGLDEQFF